Each of the 16 T cell receptor beta chains below was sequenced from the same sample in a study of blood T cell repertoires in COVID-19. Some clones are missing from TCRdb's copy, which holds only in-frame ones; the method was immunoSEQ multiplex PCR. The data show tens of thousands of clones, around 85% seen once. Source material: peripheral blood. All receptors come from a man between 65 and 85 years old with COVID-19, enrolled during active disease.

The table lists this clone with a count of one. The chain carries TRBV28 and TRBJ1-2, with 8 nucleotides matching TRBD1. CDR3 size: 13 residues. Per germline, CDR1 MDHEN and CDR2 SYDVKM. The junction had 3 bases not matched to a gene; V was cut back by 9 bases and J by 0 bases. Here the CDR3 reads CASLQGANYGYTF. Written as DNA, the CDR3 is TGTGCCAGTCTACAGGGGGCTAACTATGGCTACACCTTC.

This chain connects TRBV12-3 or TRBV12-4 to TRBJ1-1; the match to TRBD1 covers 7 bases. The CDR3 is made up of 13 amino acids. V lost 5 bases and J lost 8; bases outside the gene matches: 8. The CDR3 spells CASSKGQLLEAFF. The CDR3 region has the DNA TGTGCCAGCAGTAAGGGACAGTTGTTGGAAGCTTTCTTT.

The chain couples TRBV9 to TRBJ2-2, with TRBD2 as a possible D gene (7 bases). V lost 2 bases to trimming and J lost 5 bases, with 16 bases between them. Germline-derived CDR1 and CDR2 are SGDLS and YYNGEE. CDR3 length equals 16 residues. The CDR3 protein is CASSVRGSRGTGELFF. The CDR3 bases are TGTGCCAGCAGCGTTCGCGGGAGCAGGGGAACCGGGGAGCTGTTTTTT.

This clone was detected only a few times. This chain links TRBV10-3 with TRBJ2-1; the D gene is possibly TRBD2 (5 bases). The CDR3 runs to 16 residues. Germline loops: CDR1 ENHRY, CDR2 SYGVKD. V was trimmed by 2 bases and J by 7 bases, leaving 18 bases between them. CDR3 residues: CAISETWTPALNEQFF. The CDR3 DNA reads TGTGCCATCAGTGAGACCTGGACTCCCGCATTGAATGAGCAGTTCTTC.

The CDR3 loop is CASSPRAAIGIYF. Written as DNA, the CDR3 is TGTGCCAGCAGCCCCCGCGCGGCTATCGGTATCTACTTC. V and J are TRBV7-2 and TRBJ2-7; D uncertain. Per germline, CDR1 SGHTA and CDR2 FQGNSA. The V gene lost 5 bases and the J gene lost 13 bases, with 21 bases spanning the gap. The CDR3 runs to 13 residues.

The chain joins TRBV6-5 to TRBJ2-7; weak D call: TRBD1 (5 bases). The V end lost 0 bases, the J end lost 2 bases, and 11 bases lay between the germline ends. Germline assignment: CDR1 MNHEY and CDR2 SVGAGI. This CDR3 is 15 amino acids long. Here the CDR3 DNA reads TGTGCCAGCAGTTACTCTATACAGGCTGCCTACGAGCAGTACTTC. Protein sequence: CASSYSIQAAYEQYF.

This clone has only a few counts. The rearrangement links TRBV6-2 or TRBV6-3 to TRBJ2-3; 7 positions agree with TRBD2. CDR1 and CDR2 from the germline V gene are MNHEY and SVGEGT. V shed 5 bases, J shed 2 bases, and the junction held 4 bases outside the gene matches. CDR3 length equals 14 residues. The CDR3 DNA reads TGTGCCAGCAGTCTAGCGGCTAACACAGATACGCAGTATTTT. Amino acid sequence: CASSLAANTDTQYF.

V and J are TRBV5-1 and TRBJ2-3; the match to TRBD1 covers 7 bases. With V trimmed by 0 bases and J by 0 bases, 7 bases remained unmatched. Germline values: CDR1 SGHRS, CDR2 YFSETQ. This CDR3 is 17 amino acids long. The CDR3 region has the DNA TGCGCCAGCAGCTTGGAAGGGGGCTATGGTAGCACAGATACGCAGTATTTT. This codes for CASSLEGGYGSTDTQYF.

The genes are TRBV9 and TRBJ1-1; D call uncertain. V was clipped by 0 bases and J by 9 bases, with 6 bases between them. The CDR3 contains 11 residues. Germline V CDR1 and CDR2: SGDLS, YYNGEE. Here the CDR3 reads CASSVDLKAFF. The CDR3 nucleotides read TGTGCCAGCAGCGTAGATCTAAAAGCTTTCTTT.

The rearrangement links TRBV10-3 to TRBJ1-1; a weak D match, TRBD1 (6 bases). CDR1 and CDR2 from the germline V gene are ENHRY and SYGVKD. V was clipped by 4 bases and J by 0 bases, with 12 bases between them. CDR3 size: 15 residues. The CDR3 protein is CAISVRGGLNTEAFF. As DNA, the CDR3 is TGTGCCATCAGTGTCAGGGGTGGACTGAACACTGAAGCTTTCTTT.

This chain uses TRBV5-1 with TRBJ1-1, with 11 bases that match TRBD1. J lost 6 bases, V lost 5 bases, and 9 bases had no gene match. The CDR3 covers 15 residues. CDR1 and CDR2 from the germline V gene are SGHRS and YFSETQ. The CDR3: CASSYNGQGASEAFF. The CDR3 nucleotides read TGCGCCAGCAGTTATAATGGACAGGGGGCGTCTGAAGCTTTCTTT.

The chain recombines TRBV28 with TRBJ2-2; D ambiguous. V was shortened by 7 bases and J by 4 bases, with 16 bases between the two germline ends. The CDR3 runs to 15 residues. Germline V gives CDR1 MDHEN, CDR2 SYDVKM. CDR3 sequence (DNA): TGTGCCAGCATTCTCACGTACACTATCACCGGGGAGCTGTTTTTT. This sequence encodes CASILTYTITGELFF.

The chain links TRBV5-8 to TRBJ2-1, with D tentatively TRBD1 (5 bases). The CDR3 runs to 15 residues. The V and J ends lost 0 bases and 7 bases respectively, with 14 bases between them. Germline lookup yields CDR1 SGHTS and CDR2 YDEGEE. CDR3 sequence reads: CASSLEGAERNEQFF. The DNA of the CDR3 is TGTGCCAGCAGCTTGGAAGGGGCAGAACGGAATGAGCAGTTCTTC.

This chain connects TRBV7-2 to TRBJ1-6, with TRBD1 as a possible D gene (5 bases). The CDR3 is 14 residues long. Trimming removed 1 base at V and 7 bases at J, with 8 bases between. Germline CDR1 and CDR2: SGHTA and FQGNSA. CDR3 loop: CASSLGTPNSPLHF. The CDR3 DNA follows: TGTGCCAGCAGCTTAGGGACACCGAATTCACCCCTCCACTTT.

The rearrangement links TRBV28 to TRBJ1-1; perhaps TRBD1 as D (5 bases). Germline V gene sequence: CDR1 MDHEN, CDR2 SYDVKM. The V and J ends lost 6 bases and 0 bases respectively, with 17 bases between them. The length of the CDR3 is 16 residues. The CDR3 is CASSGATRGLNTEAFF. CDR3 sequence (DNA): TGTGCCAGCAGCGGCGCTACGCGGGGGTTGAACACTGAAGCTTTCTTT. Filled out from reference TRBV28 and TRBJ1-1, the complete variable domain reads DVKVTQSSRYLVKRTGEKVFLECVQDMDHENMFWYRQDPGLGLRLIYFSYDVKMKEKGDIPEGYSVSREKKERFSLILESASTNQTSMYLCASSGATRGLNTEAFFGQGTRLTVV.

The rearrangement joins TRBV19 to TRBJ1-1; TRBD1 might be the D (6 bases). Per germline, CDR1 LNHDA and CDR2 SQIVND (reference sequence). Trimming took 6 bases from V and 4 from J, leaving 15 bases between them. This CDR3 region has 14 residues. The chain's CDR3 is CASSQTGLITEAFF. CDR3 nucleotide sequence: TGTGCCAGTAGCCAAACAGGGTTGATCACTGAAGCTTTCTTT.